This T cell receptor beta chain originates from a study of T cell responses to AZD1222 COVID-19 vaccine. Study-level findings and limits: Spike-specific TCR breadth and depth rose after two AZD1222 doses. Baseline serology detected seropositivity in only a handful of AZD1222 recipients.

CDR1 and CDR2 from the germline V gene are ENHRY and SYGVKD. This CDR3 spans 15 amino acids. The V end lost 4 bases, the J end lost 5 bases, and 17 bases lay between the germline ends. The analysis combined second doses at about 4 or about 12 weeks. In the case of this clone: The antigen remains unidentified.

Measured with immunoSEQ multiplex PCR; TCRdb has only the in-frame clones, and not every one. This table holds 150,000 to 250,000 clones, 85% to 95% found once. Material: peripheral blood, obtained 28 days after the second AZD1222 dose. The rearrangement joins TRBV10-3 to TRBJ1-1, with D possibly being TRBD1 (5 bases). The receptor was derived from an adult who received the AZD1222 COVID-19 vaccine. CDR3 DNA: TGTGCCATCAGTGCGGGGGTCGGGCCGTGGACTGAAGCTTTCTTT. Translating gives CAISAGVGPWTEAFF.